One and the same sample provided the 20 T cell receptor beta chains below, sequenced in a study of cytomegalovirus exposure and HLA in healthy donors. This PCR relied on a set of 60 Vbeta primers and 13 Jbeta primers. TCRdb keeps only in-frame clones here, not all; method: immunoSEQ multiplex PCR. The table has about 140,000 clones, 88% seen once. Sequencing input: PBMCs. The receptors here all came from a woman between 40 and 55 years old in good health and CMV-seronegative.

Note on this clone: Other DNA sequences in the sample encode the same CDR3. The chain recombines TRBV5-1 with TRBJ2-1, with TRBD1 matching over 8 bases. The CDR3 runs 15 residues. V lost 4 bases, J lost 0 bases, and 3 bases stayed unmatched. Germline V gene lookup returns CDR1 SGHRS and CDR2 YFSETQ. CDR3 sequence: CASSTQGASYNEQFF. In DNA, the CDR3 is TGCGCCAGCAGCACCCAGGGGGCCTCCTACAATGAGCAGTTCTTC.

This clone was counted once. The gene calls are TRBV5-4 and TRBJ2-1; 7 nucleotides match TRBD2. Losses at the gene ends were 6 bases for V and 0 bases for J; bases not matched to a gene: 6. Germline CDR1 reads SGHNT; CDR2 reads YYREEE (reference sequence). The CDR3 has 15 residues. This CDR3 is CASTSGPSSYNEQFF. The CDR3 DNA reads as TGTGCCAGCACTAGCGGCCCCAGCTCCTACAATGAGCAGTTCTTC.

This clone was seen a single time. The V gene is TRBV5-1, the J gene TRBJ1-2, with 10 bases fitting TRBD1. V was clipped by 4 bases and J by 6 bases; unmatched bases: 6. Germline CDR1 and CDR2: SGHRS and YFSETQ. The CDR3 sequence is 14 residues long. The CDR3 loop reads CASSRGTGEDGYTF. The CDR3 coding sequence is TGCGCCAGCAGCCGGGGGACAGGGGAAGATGGCTACACCTTC.

The V and J genes are TRBV19 and TRBJ2-1; TRBD1 matches at 7 bases. Germline CDR1 and CDR2: LNHDA and SQIVND (reference sequence). The CDR3 loop spans 13 amino acids. Trimming cost V 6 bases and J 5 bases; bases outside gene matches: 4. The CDR3 bases are TGTGCCAGTAGACAGGGGCTCCACAATGAGCAGTTCTTC. The encoded protein is CASRQGLHNEQFF.

The V gene is TRBV6-1, the J gene TRBJ1-2; weak D call: TRBD1 (5 bases). Germline V gene lookup returns CDR1 MNHNS and CDR2 SASEGT. The V gene lost 0 bases and the J gene lost 4 bases, with 12 bases spanning the gap. The CDR3 length is 15 residues. The CDR3 DNA follows: TGTGCCAGCAGTGAAGCTTCAGGGATTACCTATGGCTACACCTTC. It is translated as CASSEASGITYGYTF.

The V call is TRBV30, the J call TRBJ1-5; D is possibly TRBD1 (5 bases). The CDR3 has 14 amino acids. Germline V gene data show CDR1 as GTSNPN and CDR2 as SVGIG (reference sequence). Deletions cut 1 base from V and 5 bases from J, with 12 bases between. The CDR3 loop is CAWSALMTDQPQHF. Here the CDR3 DNA reads TGTGCCTGGAGTGCATTAATGACAGATCAGCCCCAGCATTTT. Variable domain in full (rest from reference TRBV30 and TRBJ1-5): SQTIHQWPATLVQPVGSPLSLECTVEGTSNPNLYWYRQAAGRGLQLLFYSVGIGQISSEVPQNLSASRPQDRQFILSSKKLLLSDSGFYLCAWSALMTDQPQHFGDGTRLSIL.

J is TRBJ1-5 and V is TRBV6-6; D is ambiguous. The germline CDR1 and CDR2 sequences are MNHNY and SVGAGI (reference sequence). This CDR3 has 14 amino acids. The V end lost 0 bases, the J end lost 3 bases, and 6 bases lay between the germline ends. The CDR3 region is CASSYSRINQPQHF. CDR3 nucleotide sequence: TGTGCCAGCAGTTACTCGAGGATCAATCAGCCCCAGCATTTT.

This clone has only one observation. The chain uses TRBV5-1 and TRBJ2-1; D might be TRBD2 (5 bases). V shed 7 bases and J shed 9 bases, with 20 bases lying between them. Germline V gene lookup returns CDR1 SGHRS and CDR2 YFSETQ. CDR3 size: 14 residues. The CDR3 is CASSRAPGVGEQFF. The CDR3 nucleotides are TGCGCCAGCTCTAGAGCCCCCGGGGTGGGTGAGCAGTTCTTC.

This chain links TRBV7-9 with TRBJ2-7; 10 bases fit TRBD1. In germline, CDR1 is SEHNR, CDR2 FQNEAQ (reference sequence). This CDR3 is 15 amino acids long. Losses at the gene ends were 5 bases for V and 5 bases for J; bases not matched to a gene: 9. CDR3 sequence (DNA): TGTGCCAGCAGCCCTCGGACAGGGGGGGGGAACGAGCAGTACTTC. This encodes CASSPRTGGGNEQYF.

In the case of this clone: Because it lacks the conserved phenylalanine or tryptophan at the end, this CDR3 is likely a read error. Because the CDR3's place on the DNA is in doubt, the DNA is left out and the CDR3 is given as listed by TCRdb. The chain recombines TRBV11-2 with TRBJ2-7; the table gives TRBD2 as D, unverified against the DNA. CDR1 is SGHAT and CDR2 is FQNNGV in the germline V gene. The CDR3 sequence runs 16 residues, both termini included. CDR3 in amino acids: CASSFGGPGTSGLLPL.

The chain combines TRBV5-1 with TRBJ2-3; TRBD1 aligns across 7 bases. CDR3 length: 16 amino acids. V shed 4 bases, J shed 2 bases, and the junction held 10 bases outside the gene matches. Germline V lookup: CDR1 SGHRS, CDR2 YFSETQ. DNA of the CDR3: TGCGCCAGCAGCCTAAGACAGGGTCGGCACACAGATACGCAGTATTTT. It yields the protein CASSLRQGRHTDTQYF.

V gene TRBV7-2 combines with J gene TRBJ2-7, with TRBD2 matching over 10 bases. Trimming removed 5 bases from V and 2 bases from J; junction bases left unmatched: 6. CDR1 and CDR2 from the germline V gene are SGHTA and FQGNSA. CDR3 size: 15 residues. This chain's CDR3 is CASSETSGPTYEQYF. The DNA of the CDR3 is TGTGCCAGCAGCGAGACTAGCGGGCCCACCTACGAGCAGTACTTC.

The chain links TRBV11-2 to TRBJ2-7; 7 bases match TRBD1. Unmatched junction bases numbered 3, after V lost 4 bases and J lost 3 bases. This CDR3 has 13 amino acids. From germline, CDR1 is SGHAT and CDR2 FQNNGV. CDR3 residues: CASSSQGHYEQYF. The CDR3, as DNA: TGTGCCAGCAGCTCACAGGGGCACTACGAGCAGTACTTC.

V usage is TRBV7-9 and J usage is TRBJ2-3; TRBD2 agrees at 11 bases. Germline V gene data show CDR1 as SEHNR and CDR2 as FQNEAQ (reference sequence). CDR3 length: 16 amino acids. V was pared by 5 bases and J by 4 bases, with 8 bases of the junction left unmatched. Written as DNA, the CDR3 is TGTGCCAGCAGCCTCCTGGGACTAGCGGAATCAGATACGCAGTATTTT. Translation gives CASSLLGLAESDTQYF.

The gene calls are TRBV28 and TRBJ1-5; 8 bases are shared with TRBD1. This CDR3 comprises 14 residues. Trimming removed 7 bases from V and 9 bases from J; junction bases left unmatched: 11. Germline CDR1 is MDHEN and CDR2 is SYDVKM. In DNA, the CDR3 is TGTGCCAGCAACCAGGGACAGGTTGTTTCGCCCCAGCATTTT. This codes for CASNQGQVVSPQHF.

V and J are TRBV4-2 and TRBJ2-7; D uncertain. Trimming pared 0 bases from V and 4 bases from J, leaving 7 bases between. The CDR3 contains 13 residues. CDR1 and CDR2 (germline): LGHNA, YNFKEQ. The CDR3 nucleotides read TGTGCCAGCAGCCAAGACCCTGTATACGAGCAGTACTTC. Its protein is CASSQDPVYEQYF.

The chain's CDR3 is CASSFARTGHGYTF. The CDR3 nucleotides are TGTGCCAGCAGTTTCGCCAGGACAGGGCATGGCTACACCTTC. V and J are TRBV28 and TRBJ1-2, with TRBD1 matching over 8 bases. V shed 3 bases, J shed 6 bases, and the junction held 6 bases outside the gene matches. This CDR3 is built from 14 residues. Per the germline V gene, CDR1 is MDHEN and CDR2 is SYDVKM.

The rearrangement links TRBV7-9 to TRBJ2-1, with a possible D match to TRBD1 (6 bases). Germline CDR1 and CDR2: SEHNR and FQNEAQ (reference sequence). The CDR3 runs to 16 residues. Deletions cut 5 bases from V and 8 bases from J, with 22 bases between. CDR3 sequence (DNA): TGTGCCAGCAGCCTTAGGTGGGACCCAGGGGTCGATGAGCAGTTCTTC. It codes for CASSLRWDPGVDEQFF.

The J gene is TRBJ2-7, the V gene TRBV6-6, with D possibly matching TRBD1 (5 bases). Germline-derived CDR1 and CDR2 are MNHNY and SVGAGI (reference sequence). The CDR3 loop spans 14 amino acids. The ends were cut back, 6 bases at V and 5 bases at J, with 17 bases in the middle. The CDR3 nucleotides are TGTGCCAGCAGCCTCCGTCGACAGTCCCACGAGCAGTACTTC. Encoded protein: CASSLRRQSHEQYF.

The chain couples TRBV11-2 to TRBJ2-4; 13 nucleotides agree with TRBD2. J lost 7 bases, V lost 1 base, and 7 bases had no gene match. This CDR3 is built from 17 residues. Germline V gene sequence: CDR1 SGHAT, CDR2 FQNNGV. DNA of the CDR3: TGTGCCAGCAGCTTAGGTGGACTAGCGGGAGCTGGGAACATTCAGTACTTC. This sequence encodes CASSLGGLAGAGNIQYF.